This T cell receptor (beta chain) was documented in a study of blood T cells in healthy people across ages. This clonotype appeared a few times. The V gene end was trimmed by 1 base and the J gene end by 8 bases; junction bases not matched to a gene: 10. The CDR3 is made up of 16 amino acids. PCR was performed a second time for about 7 to 11 cycles using a sample-barcoded 5' primer and a J-beta primer mix. TCRdb reprocessed the 5' RACE reads with MiXCR, giving one entry per CDR3 protein. Of about 280,000 distinct CDR3 sequences in the sample, roughly 26% were seen once. This TCR came from an older woman in good health. Material: blood. V gene TRBV12-3 or TRBV12-4 combines with J gene TRBJ2-3; 9 bases align to TRBD2. The CDR3 DNA is TGTGCCAGCAGTTTAGTAGGTAGCGGGAGTAGTGGTACGCAGTATTTT. This codes for CASSLVGSGSSGTQYF.